This section outlines one T cell receptor beta chain sequence together with its context. CDR1 is MNHEY and CDR2 is SVGAGI in the germline V gene. With V trimmed by 2 bases and J by 3 bases, 8 bases remained unmatched. The CDR3 has 17 amino acids. This sample is drawn from a study of regulatory T cells in long-lasting Graves disease. Arm-PCR of CDR3 regions with iRepertoire HTBI primers generated TCR beta libraries. Via MiXCR, TCRdb re-called the multiplex PCR reads, giving one row per CDR3 protein. The data hold some 450,000 distinct CDR3 sequences, with around a quarter observed a single time. The time point is: persistent/refractory GD, antithyroid drugs over 5 years with positive TRAb. Construction of the TCR library relied on RNA isolated from PBMCs.

This TCR was sampled from a female donor with Graves disease. The source material was peripheral blood mononuclear cells (PBMCs), sampled when the disease was refractory, from a patient treated with antithyroid drugs. The chain employs TRBV6-5 and TRBJ1-5; 9 bases map to TRBD1. CDR3 protein: CASSYEIQGAFNQPQHF. The CDR3 coding sequence is TGTGCCAGCAGTTACGAAATACAGGGGGCCTTCAATCAGCCCCAGCATTTT.